This TCR beta chain was sequenced for a study of blood T cell repertoires in COVID-19. Study context: The United States, Italy and Spain provided the acute and convalescent COVID-19 samples. The cDNA or gDNA used as material had been derived from T cells, B-cell-depleted T cells, or PBMCs.

Study processing details: Amplified reference gene primers provided the basis for estimating nucleated cell counts. Clones were read by immunoSEQ multiplex PCR, and TCRdb kept only the in-frame ones, dropping some. That table furnishes V, J and clone size, whereas the DNA furnished D and trimming. The profile shows about 58,000 clones, 78% of them singletons. V gave up 1 base and J gave up 11 bases, with 8 bases separating them. The CDR3 is 11 residues long. Germline CDR1 is LGHDT and CDR2 is YNNKEL (reference sequence). This clonotype was sampled from a human donor in a cohort sampled during active COVID-19. This chain connects TRBV3-1 (or the pseudogene TRBV3-2) to TRBJ1-1; a weak D match, TRBD1 (5 bases). The specimen was peripheral blood. The DNA for the CDR3 is TGTGCCAGCAGCCAAGGACAGACGGCTTTCTTT. This encodes CASSQGQTAFF.